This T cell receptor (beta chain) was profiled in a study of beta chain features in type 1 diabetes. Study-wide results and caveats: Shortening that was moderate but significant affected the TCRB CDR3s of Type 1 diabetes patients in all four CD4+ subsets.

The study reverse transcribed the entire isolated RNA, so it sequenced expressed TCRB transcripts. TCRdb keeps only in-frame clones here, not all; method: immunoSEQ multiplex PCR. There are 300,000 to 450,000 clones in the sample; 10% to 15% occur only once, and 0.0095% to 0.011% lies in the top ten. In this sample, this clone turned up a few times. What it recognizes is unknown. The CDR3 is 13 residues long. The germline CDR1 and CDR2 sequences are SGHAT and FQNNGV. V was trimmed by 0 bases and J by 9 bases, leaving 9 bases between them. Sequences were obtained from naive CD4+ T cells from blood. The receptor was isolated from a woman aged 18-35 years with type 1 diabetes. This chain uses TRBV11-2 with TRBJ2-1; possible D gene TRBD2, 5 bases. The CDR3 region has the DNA TGTGCCAGCAGCTTAGAGATCCGGGGTGAGCAGTTCTTC. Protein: CASSLEIRGEQFF. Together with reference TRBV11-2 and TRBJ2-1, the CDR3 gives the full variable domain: EAGVAQSPRYKIIEKRQSVAFWCNPISGHATLYWYQQILGQGPKLLIQFQNNGVVDDSQLPKDRFSAERLKGVDSTLKIQPAKLEDSAVYLCASSLEIRGEQFFGPGTRLTVL.